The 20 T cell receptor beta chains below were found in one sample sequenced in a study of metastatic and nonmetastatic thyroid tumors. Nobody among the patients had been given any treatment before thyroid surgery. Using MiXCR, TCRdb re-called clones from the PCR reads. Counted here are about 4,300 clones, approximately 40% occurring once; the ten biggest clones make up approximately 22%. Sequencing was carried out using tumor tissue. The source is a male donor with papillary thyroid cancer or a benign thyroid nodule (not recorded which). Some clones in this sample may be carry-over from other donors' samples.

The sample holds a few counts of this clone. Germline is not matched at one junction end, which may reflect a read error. CDR3 sequence: CATSPRTGSPDTQYF. CDR3 DNA sequence: TGTGCCACCAGTCCAAGGACAGGGAGTCCAGATACGCAGTATTTT. The chain joins TRBV6-1 to TRBJ2-3, with TRBD1 identical over 8 bases. The CDR3 sequence is 15 residues long. In germline, CDR1 is MNHNS, CDR2 SASEGT.

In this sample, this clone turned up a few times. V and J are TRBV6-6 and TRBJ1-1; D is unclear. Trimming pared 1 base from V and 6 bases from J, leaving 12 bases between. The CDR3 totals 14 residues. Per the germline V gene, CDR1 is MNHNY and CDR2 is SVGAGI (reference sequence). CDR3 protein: CASSYFGRESEAFF. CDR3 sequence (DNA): TGTGCCAGCAGTTACTTCGGCCGTGAGTCTGAAGCTTTCTTT.

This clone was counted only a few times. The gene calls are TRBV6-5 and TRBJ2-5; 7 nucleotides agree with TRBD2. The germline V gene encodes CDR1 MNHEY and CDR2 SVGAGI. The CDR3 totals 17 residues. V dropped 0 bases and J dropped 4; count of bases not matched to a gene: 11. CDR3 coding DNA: TGTGCCAGCAGTTACTCCTACCCTATGGGGGAGGGAGAGACCCAGTACTTC. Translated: CASSYSYPMGEGETQYF.

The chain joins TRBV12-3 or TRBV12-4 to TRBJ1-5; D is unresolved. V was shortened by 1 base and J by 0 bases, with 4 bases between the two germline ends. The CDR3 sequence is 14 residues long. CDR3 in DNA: TGTGCCAGCAGTTTAGATGTTAGCAATCAGCCCCAGCATTTT. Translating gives CASSLDVSNQPQHF.

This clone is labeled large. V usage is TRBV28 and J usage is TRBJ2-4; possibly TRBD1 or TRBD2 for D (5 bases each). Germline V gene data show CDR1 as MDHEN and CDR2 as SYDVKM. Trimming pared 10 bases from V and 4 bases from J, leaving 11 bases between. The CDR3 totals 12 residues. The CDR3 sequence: CAIRDVKNIQYF. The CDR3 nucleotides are TGTGCCATCCGGGACGTAAAAAACATTCAGTACTTC.

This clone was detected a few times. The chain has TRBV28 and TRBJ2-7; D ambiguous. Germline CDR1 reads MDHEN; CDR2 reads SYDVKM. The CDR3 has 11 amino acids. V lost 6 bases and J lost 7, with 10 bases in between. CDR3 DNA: TGTGCCAGCAGAGGACCACTTGAGCAGTACTTC. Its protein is CASRGPLEQYF.

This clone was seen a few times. CDR3 in DNA: TGTGCCACCAGCAGAGATCGCCCCGGGACAGGGGGTGGAAACACCATATATTTT. This gives the protein CATSRDRPGTGGGNTIYF. This rearrangement joins TRBV15 to TRBJ1-3; 11 bases are a match to TRBD1. The trim removed 0 bases at V and 3 bases at J, leaving 7 bases unmatched. Germline assignment: CDR1 LNHNV and CDR2 YYDKDF (reference sequence). This CDR3 has 18 residues.

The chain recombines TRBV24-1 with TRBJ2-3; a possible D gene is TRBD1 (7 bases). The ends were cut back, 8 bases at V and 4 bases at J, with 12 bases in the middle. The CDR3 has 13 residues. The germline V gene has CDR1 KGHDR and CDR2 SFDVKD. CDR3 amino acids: CATKARGADTQYF. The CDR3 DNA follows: TGTGCCACCAAGGCCAGGGGGGCAGATACGCAGTATTTT.

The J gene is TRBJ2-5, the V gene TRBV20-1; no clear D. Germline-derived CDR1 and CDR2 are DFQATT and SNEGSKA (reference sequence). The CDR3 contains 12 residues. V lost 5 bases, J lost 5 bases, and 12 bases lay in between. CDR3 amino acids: CSAPRQRETQYF. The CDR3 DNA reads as TGCAGTGCTCCCCGCCAACGGGAGACCCAGTACTTC.

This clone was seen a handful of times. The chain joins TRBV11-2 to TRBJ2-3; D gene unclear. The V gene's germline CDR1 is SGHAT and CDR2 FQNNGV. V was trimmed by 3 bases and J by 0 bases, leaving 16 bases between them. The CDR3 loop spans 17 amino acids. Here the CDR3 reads CASSFSLDPSSTDTQYF. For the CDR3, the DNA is TGTGCCAGCAGCTTCTCACTGGACCCTTCTAGCACAGATACGCAGTATTTT.

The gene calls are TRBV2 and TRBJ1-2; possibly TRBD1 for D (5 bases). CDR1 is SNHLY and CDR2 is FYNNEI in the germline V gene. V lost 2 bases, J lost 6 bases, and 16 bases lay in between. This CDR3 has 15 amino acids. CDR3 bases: TGTGCCAGCAGTGAAACTTCGCAGGGTACGAATGGCTACACCTTC. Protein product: CASSETSQGTNGYTF.

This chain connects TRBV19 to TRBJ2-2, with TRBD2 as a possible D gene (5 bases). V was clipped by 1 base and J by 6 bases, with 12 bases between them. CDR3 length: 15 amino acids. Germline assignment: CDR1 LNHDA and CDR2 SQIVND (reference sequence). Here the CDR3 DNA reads TGTGCCAGTAGTATAGGGCAGCTAGCCCCCGGGGAGCTGTTTTTT. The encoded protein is CASSIGQLAPGELFF.

For the CDR3, the DNA is TGTGCCAGCAGCCCTCAAACAGGATCAGGAACACCCCTCCACTTT. Translating it yields CASSPQTGSGTPLHF. The J gene is TRBJ1-6, the V gene TRBV11-2; a weak D match, TRBD1 (5 bases). V was trimmed by 5 bases and J by 11 bases, leaving 19 bases between them. CDR1 is SGHAT, CDR2 FQNNGV, per germline. The CDR3 is 15 residues long.

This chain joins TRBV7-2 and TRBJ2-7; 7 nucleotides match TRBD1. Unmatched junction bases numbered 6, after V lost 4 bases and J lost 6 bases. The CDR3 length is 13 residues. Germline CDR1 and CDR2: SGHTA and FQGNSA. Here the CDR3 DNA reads TGTGCCAGCAGCTCATACACAGGGGTCGAGCAGTACTTC. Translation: CASSSYTGVEQYF.

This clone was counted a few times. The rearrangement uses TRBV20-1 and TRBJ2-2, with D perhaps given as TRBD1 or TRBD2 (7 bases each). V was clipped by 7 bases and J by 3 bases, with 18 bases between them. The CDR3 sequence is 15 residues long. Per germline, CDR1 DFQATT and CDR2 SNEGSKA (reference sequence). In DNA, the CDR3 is TGCAGTGTTCCCAATGCAGGGGGGGACACCGGGGAGCTGTTTTTT. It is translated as CSVPNAGGDTGELFF.

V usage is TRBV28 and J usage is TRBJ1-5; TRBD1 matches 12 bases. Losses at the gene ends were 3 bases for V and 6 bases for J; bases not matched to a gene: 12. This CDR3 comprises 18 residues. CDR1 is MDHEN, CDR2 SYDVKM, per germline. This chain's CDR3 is CASSLRLRDRGLRQPQHF. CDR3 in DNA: TGTGCCAGCAGTTTGCGGCTCCGGGACAGGGGGCTCCGTCAGCCCCAGCATTTT.

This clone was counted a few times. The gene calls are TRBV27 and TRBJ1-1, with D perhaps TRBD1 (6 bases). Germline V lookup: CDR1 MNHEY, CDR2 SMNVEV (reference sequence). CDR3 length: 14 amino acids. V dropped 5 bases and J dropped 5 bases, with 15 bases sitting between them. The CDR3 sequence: CASSHTTGGTEAFF. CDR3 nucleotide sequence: TGTGCCAGCAGTCACACGACAGGTGGGACTGAAGCTTTCTTT.

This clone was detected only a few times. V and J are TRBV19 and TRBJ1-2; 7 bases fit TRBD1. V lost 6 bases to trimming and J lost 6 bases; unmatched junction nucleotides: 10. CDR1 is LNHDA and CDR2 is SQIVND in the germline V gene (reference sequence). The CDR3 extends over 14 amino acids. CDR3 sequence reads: CASSAGGTDHGYTF. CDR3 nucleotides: TGTGCCAGTAGCGCCGGAGGGACAGATCATGGCTACACCTTC.

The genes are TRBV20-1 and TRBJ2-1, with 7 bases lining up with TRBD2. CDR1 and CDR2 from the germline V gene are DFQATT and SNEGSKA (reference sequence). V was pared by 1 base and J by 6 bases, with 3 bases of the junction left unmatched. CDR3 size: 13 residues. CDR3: CSARVLAGNEQFF. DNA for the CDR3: TGCAGTGCTAGAGTTTTAGCGGGCAATGAGCAGTTCTTC.

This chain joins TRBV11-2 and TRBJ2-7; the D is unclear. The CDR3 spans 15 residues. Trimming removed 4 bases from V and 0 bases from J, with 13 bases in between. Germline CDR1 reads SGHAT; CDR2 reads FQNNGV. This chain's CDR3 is CASSSGAASSYEQYF. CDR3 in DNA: TGTGCCAGCAGCTCAGGAGCAGCCAGCTCCTACGAGCAGTACTTC.